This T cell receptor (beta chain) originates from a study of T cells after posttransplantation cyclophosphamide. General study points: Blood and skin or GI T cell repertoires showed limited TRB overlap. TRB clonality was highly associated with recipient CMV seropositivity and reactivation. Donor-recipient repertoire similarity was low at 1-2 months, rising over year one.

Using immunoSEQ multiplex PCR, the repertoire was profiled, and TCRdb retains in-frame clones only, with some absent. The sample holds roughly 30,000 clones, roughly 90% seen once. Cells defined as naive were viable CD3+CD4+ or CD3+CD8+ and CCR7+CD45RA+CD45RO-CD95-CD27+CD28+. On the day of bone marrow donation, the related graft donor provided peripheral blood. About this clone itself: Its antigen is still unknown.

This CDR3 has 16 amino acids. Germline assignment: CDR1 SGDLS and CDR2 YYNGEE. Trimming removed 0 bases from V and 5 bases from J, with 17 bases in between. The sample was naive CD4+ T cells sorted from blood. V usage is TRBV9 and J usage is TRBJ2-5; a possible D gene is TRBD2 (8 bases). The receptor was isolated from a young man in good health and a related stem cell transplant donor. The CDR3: CASSVDRGREGETQYF. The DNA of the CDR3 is TGTGCCAGCAGCGTAGACAGGGGTCGGGAGGGGGAGACCCAGTACTTC.